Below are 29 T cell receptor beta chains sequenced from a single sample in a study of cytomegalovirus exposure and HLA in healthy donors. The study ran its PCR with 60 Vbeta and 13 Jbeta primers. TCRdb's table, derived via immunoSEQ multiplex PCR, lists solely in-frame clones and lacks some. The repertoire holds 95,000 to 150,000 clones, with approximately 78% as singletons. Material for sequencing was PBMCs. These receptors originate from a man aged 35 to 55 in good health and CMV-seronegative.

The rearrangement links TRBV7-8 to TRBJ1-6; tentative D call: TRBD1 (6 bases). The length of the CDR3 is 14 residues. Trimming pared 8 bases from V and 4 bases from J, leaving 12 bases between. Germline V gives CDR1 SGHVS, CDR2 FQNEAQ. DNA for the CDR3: TGTGCCAGCGAGGCGGGGGCTTATAATTCACCCCTCCACTTT. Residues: CASEAGAYNSPLHF.

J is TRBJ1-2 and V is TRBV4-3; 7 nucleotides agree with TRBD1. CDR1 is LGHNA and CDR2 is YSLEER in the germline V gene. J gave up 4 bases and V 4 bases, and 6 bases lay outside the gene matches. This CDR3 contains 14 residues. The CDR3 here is CASSPSGTVYGYTF. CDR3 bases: TGCGCCAGCAGCCCTAGCGGGACAGTCTATGGCTACACCTTC.

CDR3 in amino acids: CASSSGGRNEQFF. The CDR3 DNA reads TGTGCCAGTAGTAGCGGGGGGCGCAATGAGCAGTTCTTC. The chain couples TRBV19 to TRBJ2-1, with 8 bases that match TRBD2. The J segment lost 6 bases and the V segment lost 4 bases, leaving 2 bases of the junction unmatched. Germline lookup yields CDR1 LNHDA and CDR2 SQIVND (reference sequence). The CDR3 covers 13 residues.

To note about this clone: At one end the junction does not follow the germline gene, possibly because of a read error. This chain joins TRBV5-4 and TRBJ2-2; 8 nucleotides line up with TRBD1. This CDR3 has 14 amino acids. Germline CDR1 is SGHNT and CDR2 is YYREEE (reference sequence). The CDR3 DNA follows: TGTGCCAGCAGGTTGGACAGGGCAGGCGGGGAGCTGTTTTTT. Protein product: CASRLDRAGGELFF.

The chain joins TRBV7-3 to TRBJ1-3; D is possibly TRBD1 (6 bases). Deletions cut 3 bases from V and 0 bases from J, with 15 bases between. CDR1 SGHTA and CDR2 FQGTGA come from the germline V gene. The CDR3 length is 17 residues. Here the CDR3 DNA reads TGTGCCAGCAGCTTCACCGGGGACACCCGCTCTGGAAACACCATATATTTT. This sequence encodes CASSFTGDTRSGNTIYF.

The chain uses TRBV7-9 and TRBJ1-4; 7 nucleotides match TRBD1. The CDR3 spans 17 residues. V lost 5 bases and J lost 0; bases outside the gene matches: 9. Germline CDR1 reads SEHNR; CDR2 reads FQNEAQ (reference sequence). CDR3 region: CASSPRQGGTTNEKLFF. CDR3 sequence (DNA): TGTGCCAGCAGCCCTCGACAGGGAGGAACAACTAATGAAAAACTGTTTTTT.

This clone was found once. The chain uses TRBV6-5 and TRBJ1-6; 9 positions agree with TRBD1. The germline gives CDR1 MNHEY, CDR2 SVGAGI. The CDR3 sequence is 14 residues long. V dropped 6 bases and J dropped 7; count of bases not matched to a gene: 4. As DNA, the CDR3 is TGTGCCAGCAGCAGGGACAGGGCCAATTCACCCCTCCACTTT. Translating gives CASSRDRANSPLHF.

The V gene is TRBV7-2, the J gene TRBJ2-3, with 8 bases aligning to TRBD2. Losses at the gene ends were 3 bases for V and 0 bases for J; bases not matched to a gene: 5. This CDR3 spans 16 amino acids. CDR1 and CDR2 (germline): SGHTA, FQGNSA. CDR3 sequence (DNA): TGTGCCAGCAGCTTGACGCGGGGGGTTAGCACAGATACGCAGTATTTT. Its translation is CASSLTRGVSTDTQYF.

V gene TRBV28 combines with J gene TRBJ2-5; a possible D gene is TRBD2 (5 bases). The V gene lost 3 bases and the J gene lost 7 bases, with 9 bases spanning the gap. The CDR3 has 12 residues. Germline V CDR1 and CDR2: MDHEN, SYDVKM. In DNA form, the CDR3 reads TGTGCCAGCAGTTTTCCCGCGGGGACCCAGTACTTC. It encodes CASSFPAGTQYF.

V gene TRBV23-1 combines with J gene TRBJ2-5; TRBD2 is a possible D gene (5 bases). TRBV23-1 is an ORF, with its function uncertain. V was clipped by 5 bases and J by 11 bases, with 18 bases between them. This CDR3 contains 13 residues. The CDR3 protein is CASSSIGLWEQYF. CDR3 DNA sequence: TGCGCCAGCAGTTCAATAGGACTGTGGGAGCAGTACTTC.

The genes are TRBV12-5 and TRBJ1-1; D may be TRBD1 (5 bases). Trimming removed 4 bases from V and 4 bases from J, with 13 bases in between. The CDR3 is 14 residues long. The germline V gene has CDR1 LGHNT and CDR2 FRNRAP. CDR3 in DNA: TGTGCTAGTGGTTCCGGGGACTACGGCACTGAAGCTTTCTTT. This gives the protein CASGSGDYGTEAFF.

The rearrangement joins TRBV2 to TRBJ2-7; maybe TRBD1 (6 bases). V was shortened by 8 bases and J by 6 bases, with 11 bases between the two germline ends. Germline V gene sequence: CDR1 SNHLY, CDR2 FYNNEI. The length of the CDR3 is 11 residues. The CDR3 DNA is TGTGCCAGCGCGACAGGTTCCGAGCAGTACTTC. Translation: CASATGSEQYF. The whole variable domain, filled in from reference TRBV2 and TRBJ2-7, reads EPEVTQTPSHQVTQMGQEVILRCVPISNHLYFYWYRQILGQKVEFLVSFYNNEISEKSEIFDDQFSVERPDGSNFTLKIRSTKLEDSAMYFCASATGSEQYFGPGTRLTVT.

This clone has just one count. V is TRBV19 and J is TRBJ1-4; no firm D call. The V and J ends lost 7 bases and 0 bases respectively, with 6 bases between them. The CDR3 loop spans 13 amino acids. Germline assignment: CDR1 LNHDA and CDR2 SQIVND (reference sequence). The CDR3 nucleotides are TGTGCCAGTACGAGAGCAACTAATGAAAAACTGTTTTTT. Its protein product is CASTRATNEKLFF.

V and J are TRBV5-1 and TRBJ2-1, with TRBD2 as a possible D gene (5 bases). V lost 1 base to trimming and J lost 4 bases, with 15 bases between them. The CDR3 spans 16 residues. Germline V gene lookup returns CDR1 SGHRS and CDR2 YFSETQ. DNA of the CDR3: TGCGCCAGCAGCTTGTTTGGGGAGATCGGGTACAATGAGCAGTTCTTC. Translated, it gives CASSLFGEIGYNEQFF.

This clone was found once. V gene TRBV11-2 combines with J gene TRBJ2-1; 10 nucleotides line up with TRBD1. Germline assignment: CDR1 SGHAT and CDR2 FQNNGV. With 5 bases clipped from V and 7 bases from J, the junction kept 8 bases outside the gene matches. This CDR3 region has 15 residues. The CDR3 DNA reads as TGTGCCAGCAGCCCCGGGACAGGGGATATGAATGAGCAGTTCTTC. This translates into CASSPGTGDMNEQFF.

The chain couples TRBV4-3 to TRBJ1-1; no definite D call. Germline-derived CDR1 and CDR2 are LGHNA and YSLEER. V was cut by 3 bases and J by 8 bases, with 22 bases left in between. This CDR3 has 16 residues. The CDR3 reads CASSHSGTQRRREAFF. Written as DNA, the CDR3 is TGCGCCAGCAGCCATTCCGGTACCCAGAGGCGAAGGGAAGCTTTCTTT.

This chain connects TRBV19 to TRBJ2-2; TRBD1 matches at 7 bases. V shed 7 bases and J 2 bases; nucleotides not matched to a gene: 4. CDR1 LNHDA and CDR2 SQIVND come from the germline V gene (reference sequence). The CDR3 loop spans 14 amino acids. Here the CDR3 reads CASIGTANTGELFF. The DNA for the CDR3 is TGTGCCAGTATAGGGACAGCAAACACCGGGGAGCTGTTTTTT. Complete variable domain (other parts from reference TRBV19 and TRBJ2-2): DGGITQSPKYLFRKEGQNVTLSCEQNLNHDAMYWYRQDPGQGLRLIYYSQIVNDFQKGDIAEGYSVSREKKESFPLTVTSAQKNPTAFYLCASIGTANTGELFFGEGSRLTVL.

CDR3 bases: TGTGCCAGTAGATTGGGGACAGGGTTAACAGGAAACACCATATATTTT. This translates into CASRLGTGLTGNTIYF. This chain links TRBV19 with TRBJ1-3, with TRBD1 matching 9 bases. The CDR3 loop spans 16 amino acids. Germline V gene lookup returns CDR1 LNHDA and CDR2 SQIVND (reference sequence). With 6 bases clipped from V and 4 bases from J, the junction kept 10 bases outside the gene matches.

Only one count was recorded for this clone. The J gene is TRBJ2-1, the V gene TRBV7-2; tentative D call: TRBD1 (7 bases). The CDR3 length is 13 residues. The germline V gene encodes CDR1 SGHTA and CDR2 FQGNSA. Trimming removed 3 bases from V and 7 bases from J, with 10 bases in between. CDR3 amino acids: CASSFPGGNEQFF. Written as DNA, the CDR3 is TGTGCCAGCAGCTTTCCAGGGGGGAATGAGCAGTTCTTC.

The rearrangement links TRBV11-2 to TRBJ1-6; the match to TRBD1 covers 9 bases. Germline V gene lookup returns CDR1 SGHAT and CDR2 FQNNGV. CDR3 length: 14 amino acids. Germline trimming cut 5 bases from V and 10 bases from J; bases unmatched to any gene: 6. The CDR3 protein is CASSPQGQGSPLHF. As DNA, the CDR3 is TGTGCCAGCAGCCCCCAGGGACAGGGATCACCCCTCCACTTT. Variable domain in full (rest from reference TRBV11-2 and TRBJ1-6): EAGVAQSPRYKIIEKRQSVAFWCNPISGHATLYWYQQILGQGPKLLIQFQNNGVVDDSQLPKDRFSAERLKGVDSTLKIQPAKLEDSAVYLCASSPQGQGSPLHFGNGTRLTVT.

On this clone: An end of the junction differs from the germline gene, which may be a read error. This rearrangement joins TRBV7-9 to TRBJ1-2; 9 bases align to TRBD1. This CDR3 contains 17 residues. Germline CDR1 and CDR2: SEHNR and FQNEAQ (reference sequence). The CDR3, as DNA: TGTTCCAGCAGCTCTACGGGACAGGGTGTGGCTAACTATGGCTACACCTTC. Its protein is CSSSSTGQGVANYGYTF.

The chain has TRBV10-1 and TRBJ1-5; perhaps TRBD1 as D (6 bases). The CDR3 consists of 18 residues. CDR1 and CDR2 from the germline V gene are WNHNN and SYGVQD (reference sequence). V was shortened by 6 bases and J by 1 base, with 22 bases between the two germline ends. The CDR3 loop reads CASRFRFAGAISNQPQHF. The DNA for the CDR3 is TGCGCCAGCAGATTTAGATTCGCAGGGGCGATAAGCAATCAGCCCCAGCATTTT.

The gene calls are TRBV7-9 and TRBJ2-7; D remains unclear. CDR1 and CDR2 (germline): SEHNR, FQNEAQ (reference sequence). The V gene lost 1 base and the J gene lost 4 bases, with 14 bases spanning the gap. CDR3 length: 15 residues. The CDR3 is CASSLVYSPNYEQYF. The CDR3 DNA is TGTGCCAGCAGCTTAGTCTACAGCCCAAATTACGAGCAGTACTTC.

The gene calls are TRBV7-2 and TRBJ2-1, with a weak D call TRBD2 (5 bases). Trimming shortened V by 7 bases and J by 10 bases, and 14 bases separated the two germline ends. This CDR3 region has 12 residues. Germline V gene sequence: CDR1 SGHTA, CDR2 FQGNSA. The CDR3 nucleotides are TGTGCCAGCACCCAAGGATCGGGAGAGCAGTTCTTC. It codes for CASTQGSGEQFF.

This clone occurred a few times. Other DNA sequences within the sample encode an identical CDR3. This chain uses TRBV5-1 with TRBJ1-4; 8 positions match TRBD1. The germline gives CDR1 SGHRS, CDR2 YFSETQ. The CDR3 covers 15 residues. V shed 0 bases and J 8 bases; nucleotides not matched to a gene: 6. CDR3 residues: CASSLGGQVGEKLFF. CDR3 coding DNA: TGCGCCAGCAGCTTGGGGGGACAGGTCGGCGAAAAACTGTTTTTT.

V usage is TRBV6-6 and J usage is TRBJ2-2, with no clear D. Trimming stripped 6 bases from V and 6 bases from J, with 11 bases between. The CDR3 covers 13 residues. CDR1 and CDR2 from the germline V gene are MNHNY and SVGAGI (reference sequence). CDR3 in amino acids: CASRLLGPGELFF. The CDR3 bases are TGTGCCAGCAGACTACTTGGCCCCGGGGAGCTGTTTTTT.

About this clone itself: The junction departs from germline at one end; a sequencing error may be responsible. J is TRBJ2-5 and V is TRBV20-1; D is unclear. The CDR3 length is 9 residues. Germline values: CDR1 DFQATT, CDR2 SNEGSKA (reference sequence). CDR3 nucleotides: TGCAGTGCCAGAGAGACCCAGTACTTC. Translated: CSARETQYF.

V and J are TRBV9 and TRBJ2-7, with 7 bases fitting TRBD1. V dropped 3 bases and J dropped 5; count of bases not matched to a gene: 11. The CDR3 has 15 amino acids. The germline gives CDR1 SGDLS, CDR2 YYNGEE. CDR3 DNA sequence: TGTGCCAGCAGCGCATCTGGCCGGGACAGCAACGAGCAGTACTTC. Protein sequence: CASSASGRDSNEQYF.

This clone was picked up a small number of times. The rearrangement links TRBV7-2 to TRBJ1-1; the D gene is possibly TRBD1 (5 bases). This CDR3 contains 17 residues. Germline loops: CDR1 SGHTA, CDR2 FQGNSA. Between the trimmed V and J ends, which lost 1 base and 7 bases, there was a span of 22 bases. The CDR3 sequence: CASSLVGALGANFEAFF. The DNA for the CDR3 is TGTGCCAGCAGCTTAGTAGGCGCCCTAGGGGCTAATTTTGAAGCTTTCTTT.